This entry lists 30 T cell receptor beta chains sequenced from one sample in a study of T cells after yellow fever vaccination. TCRdb itself ran the 5' RACE reads through MiXCR, one entry per CDR3 protein. The sample contains 310,000 or so distinct CDR3 sequences, roughly 7% of which appear only once. Sequencing was performed on PBMCs, taken more than 35 days after the first yellow fever vaccination. Every receptor here comes from a man aged 18 to 30 who received the YFV17D yellow fever vaccine.

This clonotype came up many times. V gene TRBV6-1 combines with J gene TRBJ1-1; D may be TRBD1 (5 bases). Trimming took 6 bases from V and 11 from J, leaving 16 bases between them. CDR1 MNHNS and CDR2 SASEGT come from the germline V gene. The CDR3 sequence is 12 residues long. The CDR3 DNA follows: TGTGCCAGCAGCAGCGGGACTTCTCGGGCTTTCTTT. Residues: CASSSGTSRAFF.

The chain links TRBV21-1 to TRBJ1-3; TRBD1 was called by the table and not checked on the DNA. TRBV21-1 is noted as a pseudogene. This CDR3 is 16 amino acids long. The CDR3 bases are TGTGCCAGCAGCAAAGGCCGGTCCCGCTCTGGAAACACCATATATTTT. Translated, it gives CASSKGRSRSGNTIYF.

The rearrangement uses TRBV4-3 and TRBJ2-5; 10 nucleotides line up with TRBD1. From germline, CDR1 is LGHNA and CDR2 YSLEER. This CDR3 is built from 18 residues. Losses at the gene ends were 0 bases for V and 5 bases for J; bases not matched to a gene: 12. CDR3 loop: CASSQEGPPTGGWETQYF. CDR3 nucleotides: TGCGCCAGCAGCCAAGAAGGGCCCCCGACAGGGGGCTGGGAGACCCAGTACTTC.

The V gene is TRBV19, the J gene TRBJ2-1; TRBD2 agrees at 9 bases. CDR1 is LNHDA and CDR2 is SQIVND in the germline V gene (reference sequence). V dropped 4 bases and J dropped 0; count of bases not matched to a gene: 13. CDR3 length equals 19 residues. CDR3 bases: TGTGCCAGTAGTAGGGTCCCTAGCGGGGTGCTTAGCTCCTACAATGAGCAGTTCTTC. This translates into CASSRVPSGVLSSYNEQFF.

This clonotype has ten or more counts. V gene TRBV5-1 combines with J gene TRBJ2-2, with D possibly TRBD2 on 5 matching bases. In germline, CDR1 is SGHRS, CDR2 YFSETQ. This CDR3 comprises 13 residues. V was trimmed by 4 bases and J by 1 base, leaving 5 bases between them. The DNA of the CDR3 is TGCGCCAGCAGCGAGGGGAACACCGGGGAGCTGTTTTTT. It specifies CASSEGNTGELFF.

The rearrangement links TRBV5-6 to TRBJ2-1; 7 positions agree with TRBD2. The CDR3 consists of 13 residues. J lost 6 bases, V lost 4 bases, and 4 bases had no gene match. CDR1 and CDR2 (germline): SGHDT, YYEEEE. CDR3 protein: CASSRGVLNEQFF. CDR3 nucleotide sequence: TGTGCCAGCAGCCGGGGGGTTCTCAATGAGCAGTTCTTC.

This clonotype was detected many times. V gene TRBV28 combines with J gene TRBJ2-3, with no clear D. CDR3 length: 12 residues. CDR1 MDHEN and CDR2 SYDVKM come from the germline V gene. Trimming removed 8 bases from V and 6 bases from J, with 12 bases in between. The CDR3 sequence is CASGPFSDTQYF. The CDR3 DNA reads TGTGCCAGCGGCCCCTTTTCGGATACGCAGTATTTT.

There are many counts of this clonotype. This rearrangement joins TRBV5-1 to TRBJ2-5; 9 bases align to TRBD1. The germline V gene encodes CDR1 SGHRS and CDR2 YFSETQ. The CDR3 has 14 residues. J gave up 5 bases and V 5 bases, and 7 bases lay outside the gene matches. CDR3 in amino acids: CASRRQGVRETQYF. The CDR3 nucleotides are TGCGCCAGCAGAAGACAGGGGGTCAGGGAGACCCAGTACTTC.

This clonotype was picked up many times. In DNA form, the CDR3 reads TGCAGCACGGGACAGGACAATGAGCAGTTCTTC. This sequence encodes CSTGQDNEQFF. The chain has TRBV29-1 and TRBJ2-1; 8 bases agree with TRBD1. CDR1 SQVTM and CDR2 ANQGSEA come from the germline V gene. After removal of 8 bases from V and 5 bases from J, the junction contained 2 bases not matched to a gene. This CDR3 is 11 amino acids long.

This clonotype was observed many times. The rearrangement joins TRBV7-6 to TRBJ2-5, with 11 bases identical to TRBD2. Germline values: CDR1 SGHVS, CDR2 FNYEAQ. This CDR3 has 18 amino acids. J lost 1 base, V lost 2 bases, and 9 bases had no gene match. The CDR3 coding sequence is TGTGCCAGCAGCTTAACCCTTACTAGCGGGGGATTCCAAGAGACCCAGTACTTC. This encodes CASSLTLTSGGFQETQYF.

V is TRBV5-5 and J is TRBJ2-7; TRBD1 agrees at 10 bases. The CDR3 is 15 amino acids. Germline V gives CDR1 SGHKS, CDR2 YYEKEE (reference sequence). CDR3 region: CASSLGGDRGYEQYV. Written as DNA, the CDR3 is TGTGCCAGCAGTTTGGGCGGGGACAGGGGTTACGAGCAGTACGTC.

This rearrangement joins TRBV5-6 to TRBJ2-3, with 9 bases fitting TRBD2. The length of the CDR3 is 15 residues. Germline CDR1 SGHDT, CDR2 YYEEEE. V was pared by 3 bases and J by 9 bases, with 11 bases of the junction left unmatched. In DNA form, the CDR3 reads TGTGCCAGCAGCTCACTAGCGGGCGGCCAGCACACGCAGTATTTT. This translates into CASSSLAGGQHTQYF.

V and J are TRBV5-1 and TRBJ2-1; tentative D call: TRBD1 (6 bases). Per germline, CDR1 SGHRS and CDR2 YFSETQ. There are 18 residues in the CDR3. Trimming shortened V by 3 bases and J by 7 bases, and 26 bases separated the two germline ends. The DNA of the CDR3 is TGCGCCAGCAGCTCAACCCCGACCGGGACAAGGGCCTGGAATGAGCAGTTCTTC. This encodes CASSSTPTGTRAWNEQFF.

This clonotype has a count of ten or more. The CDR3 region has the DNA TGTGCCAGCAGCCAAGGCCCTGAAGCTTTCTTT. This codes for CASSQGPEAFF. The V call is TRBV14, the J call TRBJ1-1; D is unclear. This CDR3 has 11 amino acids. The V and J ends lost 1 base and 6 bases respectively, with 3 bases between them. CDR1 and CDR2 (germline): SGHDN, FVKESK.

The chain joins TRBV15 to TRBJ1-5; D is unresolved. The CDR3 is 13 residues long. The germline CDR1 and CDR2 sequences are LNHNV and YYDKDF (reference sequence). Trimming pared 3 bases from V and 4 bases from J, leaving 7 bases between. CDR3 sequence reads: CATSRLSNQPQHF. The CDR3 DNA is TGTGCCACCAGCAGGCTTTCTAATCAGCCCCAGCATTTT.

The chain joins TRBV7-9 to TRBJ1-1; 9 bases match TRBD1. With 5 bases clipped from V and 11 bases from J, the junction kept 12 bases outside the gene matches. The CDR3 length is 14 residues. The germline V gene has CDR1 SEHNR and CDR2 FQNEAQ (reference sequence). CDR3 protein: CASSGTGGAGAAFF. The CDR3 nucleotides are TGTGCCAGCAGCGGCACAGGGGGCGCGGGAGCGGCTTTCTTT.

This clonotype was detected many times. The chain employs TRBV6-2 or TRBV6-3 and TRBJ2-7; TRBD1 agrees at 9 bases. CDR1 MNHEY and CDR2 SVGEGT come from the germline V gene. The CDR3 contains 16 residues. Trimming cost V 0 bases and J 1 base; bases outside gene matches: 4. CDR3 in DNA: TGTGCCAGCAGTTACTCGCTCGGGACAGGGTCCTACGAGCAGTACTTC. Its translation: CASSYSLGTGSYEQYF.

The table lists this clonotype with many counts. The chain uses TRBV5-1 and TRBJ2-4; 7 bases match TRBD1. V lost 0 bases to trimming and J lost 7 bases; unmatched junction nucleotides: 1. CDR3 length: 13 amino acids. Germline-derived CDR1 and CDR2 are SGHRS and YFSETQ. The CDR3 coding sequence is TGCGCCAGCAGCTTGGTGGGACAGAACATTCAGTACTTC. This encodes CASSLVGQNIQYF.

CDR3 in amino acids: CASSQDSLPGGSFGEQYF. CDR3 nucleotide sequence: TGCGCCAGCAGCCAAGATAGCCTCCCGGGGGGCTCCTTTGGAGAGCAGTACTTC. The gene calls are TRBV4-1 and TRBJ2-7; D perhaps matches TRBD2 (7 bases). V was trimmed by 0 bases and J by 7 bases, leaving 25 bases between them. The CDR3 is 18 amino acids. The germline CDR1 and CDR2 sequences are MGHRA and YSYEKL.

At least ten counts were recorded for this clonotype. The chain recombines TRBV7-6 with TRBJ2-5, with D possibly matching TRBD1 (6 bases). V dropped 3 bases and J dropped 2 bases, with 16 bases sitting between them. Per germline, CDR1 SGHVS and CDR2 FNYEAQ. This CDR3 comprises 16 residues. The CDR3 sequence is CASSFYSGQTQETQYF. The CDR3 DNA reads as TGTGCCAGCAGCTTTTACTCGGGACAAACTCAAGAGACCCAGTACTTC. Using reference TRBV7-6 and TRBJ2-5 for the parts outside the CDR3, the full variable domain is GAGVSQSPRYKVTKRGQDVALRCDPISGHVSLYWYRQALGQGPEFLTYFNYEAQQDKSGLPNDRFSAERPEGSISTLTIQRTEQRDSAMYRCASSFYSGQTQETQYFGPGTRLLVL.

The V and J genes are TRBV7-6 and TRBJ2-1, with 7 bases matching TRBD2. V lost 0 bases, J lost 9 bases, and 5 bases stayed unmatched. In germline, CDR1 is SGHVS, CDR2 FNYEAQ. The CDR3 extends over 14 amino acids. CDR3 in DNA: TGTGCCAGCAGCTTAGCAGGCGGGGGTTTTGAGCAGTTCTTC. This gives the protein CASSLAGGGFEQFF.

At least ten counts were recorded for this clonotype. This chain uses TRBV7-2 with TRBJ2-5; TRBD1 matches at 8 bases. After removal of 3 bases from V and 4 bases from J, the junction contained 1 base not matched to a gene. The CDR3 extends over 13 amino acids. CDR1 is SGHTA and CDR2 is FQGNSA in the germline V gene. The DNA of the CDR3 is TGTGCCAGCAGCTTCGGGACAGGAGAGACCCAGTACTTC. Its protein is CASSFGTGETQYF.

The rearrangement links TRBV7-9 to TRBJ1-1, with a possible D match to TRBD1 (5 bases). Germline CDR1 and CDR2: SEHNR and FQNEAQ (reference sequence). The CDR3 spans 14 residues. V was pared by 5 bases and J by 8 bases, with 18 bases between. The CDR3 protein is CASSPGTGLSEAFF. The CDR3 nucleotides are TGTGCCAGCAGCCCAGGGACCGGTTTATCGGAAGCTTTCTTT.

This chain connects TRBV4-2 to TRBJ2-1; D possibly corresponds to TRBD1 (5 bases). Trimming removed 1 base at V and 7 bases at J, with 8 bases between. The CDR3 loop spans 13 amino acids. CDR1 LGHNA and CDR2 YNFKEQ come from the germline V gene. CDR3 coding DNA: TGTGCCAGCAGCCAAGGAAGGGGTAATGAGCAGTTCTTC. It codes for CASSQGRGNEQFF.

The CDR3 protein is CASLTDNYGYTF. Here the CDR3 DNA reads TGTGCCAGCCTGACCGATAACTATGGCTACACCTTC. The chain couples TRBV6-2 or TRBV6-3 to TRBJ1-2; D gene unclear. V lost 8 bases to trimming and J lost 1 base, with 8 bases between them. The CDR3 sequence is 12 residues long. The V gene's germline CDR1 is MNHEY and CDR2 SVGEGT.

This clonotype was seen ten or more times. The rearrangement uses TRBV29-1 and TRBJ2-2; D is ambiguous. The CDR3 extends over 13 amino acids. With 4 bases removed from V and 0 bases from J, the gap between germline ends came to 6 bases. Germline loops: CDR1 SQVTM, CDR2 ANQGSEA. The CDR3 DNA follows: TGCAGCGTTGTAACACCGAACACCGGGGAGCTGTTTTTT. Residues: CSVVTPNTGELFF.

As to this clonotype: Relative to the germline gene, one junction end is altered; a read error may explain this. The chain uses TRBV12-3 or TRBV12-4 and TRBJ2-3, with D possibly being TRBD2 (6 bases). The CDR3 has 12 amino acids. The CDR3 loop is CASSSDESGLIF. CDR3 nucleotides: TGTGCCAGCAGTTCGGATGAAAGCGGGTTAATTTTT.

At least ten counts were recorded for this clonotype. V is TRBV7-2 and J is TRBJ2-1, with 8 positions matching TRBD2. From germline, CDR1 is SGHTA and CDR2 FQGNSA. After removal of 6 bases from V and 4 bases from J, the junction contained 5 bases not matched to a gene. The CDR3 is 14 amino acids. The CDR3 sequence: CASRVAGGYNEQFF. CDR3 DNA: TGTGCCAGCAGGGTGGCGGGGGGATACAATGAGCAGTTCTTC.

The table lists this clonotype with many counts. The rearrangement links TRBV6-2 or TRBV6-3 to TRBJ1-2; D uncertain. This CDR3 has 16 residues. Germline assignment: CDR1 MNHEY and CDR2 SVGEGT. V was trimmed by 7 bases and J by 4 bases, leaving 22 bases between them. The CDR3 region has the DNA TGTGCCAGCACCTTTACCTTGGGCGGATTGACCTATGGCTACACCTTC. Encoded protein: CASTFTLGGLTYGYTF.

The chain has TRBV7-9 and TRBJ2-2; D ambiguous. V was pared by 5 bases and J by 7 bases, with 11 bases between. The CDR3 length is 13 residues. The germline gives CDR1 SEHNR, CDR2 FQNEAQ (reference sequence). CDR3 sequence reads: CASSPSVGGELFF. CDR3 coding DNA: TGTGCCAGCAGCCCGTCCGTTGGCGGGGAGCTGTTTTTT.